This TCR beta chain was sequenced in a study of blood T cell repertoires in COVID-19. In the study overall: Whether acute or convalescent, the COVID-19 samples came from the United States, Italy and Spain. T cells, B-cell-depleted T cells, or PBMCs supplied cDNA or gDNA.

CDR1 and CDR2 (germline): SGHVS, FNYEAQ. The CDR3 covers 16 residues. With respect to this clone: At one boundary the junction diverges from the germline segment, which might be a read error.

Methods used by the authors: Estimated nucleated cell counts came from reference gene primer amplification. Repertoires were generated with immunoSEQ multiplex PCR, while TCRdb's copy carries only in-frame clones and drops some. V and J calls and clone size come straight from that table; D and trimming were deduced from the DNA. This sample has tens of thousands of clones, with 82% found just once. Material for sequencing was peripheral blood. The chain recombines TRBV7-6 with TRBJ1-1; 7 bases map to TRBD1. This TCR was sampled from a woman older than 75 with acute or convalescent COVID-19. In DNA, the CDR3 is TGTGCCAGCAGTTTAGGGGCCGGGACAGTGAACACTGAAGCTTTCTTT. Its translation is CASSLGAGTVNTEAFF.